These 14 T cell receptor beta chains originate from one sample sequenced in a study of CD8+ T cells in alopecia areata. RNA extraction was followed by reverse transcription into cDNA, which acted as the sequencing template. Produced via immunoSEQ multiplex PCR; TCRdb's table is partial and in-frame only. The sample includes about 110,000 clones, none of them occurring once. Material for sequencing was lesional skin. The source of these receptors is a C3H/HeJ mouse with alopecia areata. For this strain, the MHC haplotype corresponds to H2-k.

This clone was seen only a few times. Gene names are the mouse ones. The read is 4 residues too short to cover the CDR3 end, so that end is filled in from the germline J gene. The chain uses TRBV1 and TRBJ1-1; 7 nucleotides agree with TRBD1. The CDR3 totals 14 residues. V gave up 5 bases and J gave up 3 bases; unmatched junction bases: 6. Germline V gene data show CDR1 as NSQYPW and CDR2 as LRSPGD (reference sequence). Partial CDR3 DNA: TGCACCTGCAGTCCCGGGACAGATCACACA. Translation: CTCSPGTDHT. The whole CDR3 protein reads CTCSPGTDHTEVFF.

This clone was counted between two and nine times. Each gene name is a mouse one. CDR3 bases read: TGCACCTGCAGTGCAGATTTCGGGGGGCTCGAA. This gives the protein CTCSADFGGLE. The full CDR3 sequence reads CTCSADFGGLERLFF. This sequence joins TRBV1 and TRBJ1-4, with D perhaps matching TRBD1 (6 bases). The read stops 4 residues short of the end of the CDR3; the missing end is completed from the germline J gene. The CDR3 has 15 amino acids. From germline, CDR1 is NSQYPW and CDR2 LRSPGD (reference sequence).

As for this clone: Gene names follow the mouse nomenclature. Coverage ceases 4 residues before the CDR3 finishes, and the germline J gene fills in the end. V gene TRBV19 combines with J gene TRBJ1-1, with TRBD1 identical over 8 bases. The CDR3 totals 14 residues. Germline V gene sequence: CDR1 FNHDT, CDR2 SITEND (reference sequence). V shed 4 bases and J 0 bases; nucleotides not matched to a gene: 2. CDR3 DNA, as far as it was read: TGTGCCAGCAGTTGGACAGGGTCAAACACA. This codes for CASSWTGSNT. From start to end, the CDR3 is CASSWTGSNTEVFF.

This clone occurred many times. The gene names given are mouse names. The read halts 4 residues ahead of the CDR3 end, with the missing end drawn from the germline J gene. This rearrangement joins TRBV13-3 to TRBJ2-1; 7 bases line up with TRBD1. Per germline, CDR1 NNHDY and CDR2 SYVADS. The trim removed 7 bases at V and 3 bases at J, leaving 4 bases unmatched. This CDR3 region has 13 residues. The CDR3 loop is CASRDRFYAEQFF. The part of the CDR3 DNA that was read is TGTGCCAGCCGGGACAGATTCTATGCT.

This clone has only a few counts. Mouse germline and gene names are used. The read halts 4 residues ahead of the CDR3 end, with the missing end drawn from the germline J gene. V is TRBV19 and J is TRBJ2-1; 8 bases map to TRBD1. The ends lost 3 bases at V and 3 bases at J; junction bases unmatched: 2. The CDR3 sequence is 14 residues long. The germline V gene has CDR1 FNHDT and CDR2 SITEND (reference sequence). The sequenced part of the CDR3 DNA is TGTGCCAGCAGTACAGGGGGCTCCTATGCT. Its protein is CASSTGGSYA. Given in full, the CDR3 is CASSTGGSYAEQFF.

This clone has just a few counts. Gene names follow the mouse nomenclature. The read is 4 residues too short to cover the CDR3 end, so that end is filled in from the germline J gene. The chain carries TRBV19 and TRBJ2-1, with 9 bases matching TRBD2. CDR3 length: 15 amino acids. Germline V lookup: CDR1 FNHDT, CDR2 SITEND (reference sequence). CDR3 loop: CASSIDGGARAEQFF. The part of the CDR3 DNA that was read is TGTGCCAGCAGTATAGATGGGGGGGCGCGCGCT.

Worth noting for this clone: Mouse gene names and germline throughout. The read comes to an end 4 residues before the CDR3 does, leaving the germline J gene to fill in the end. The rearrangement links TRBV1 to TRBJ1-4; D remains ambiguous. The CDR3 sequence is 16 residues long. The germline V gene has CDR1 NSQYPW and CDR2 LRSPGD (reference sequence). The ends were cut back, 0 bases at V and 3 bases at J, with 11 bases in the middle. CDR3 bases read: TGCACCTGCAGTGCAGACTGGAGACATACCAACGAA. Translating gives CTCSADWRHTNE. The entire CDR3 sequence reads CTCSADWRHTNERLFF. Variable domain in full (rest from reference TRBV1 and TRBJ1-4): VTLLEQNPRWRLVPRGQAVNLRCILKNSQYPWMSWYQQDLQKQLQWLFTLRSPGDKEVKSLPGADYLATRVTDTELRLQVANMSQGRTLYCTCSADWRHTNERLFFGHGTKLSVL.

This clone was seen repeatedly, ten times or more. The translated DNA and TCRdb's protein are not identical at residue 10; the protein here was translated from the DNA. Gene names denote mouse genes. The read finishes 3 residues shy of the CDR3 end, and the germline J gene is used to complete it. V is TRBV31 and J is TRBJ1-6, with TRBD1 as a possible D gene (5 bases). TRBJ1-6 is marked as an open reading frame, function uncertain. V was shortened by 0 bases and J by 6 bases, with 6 bases between the two germline ends. CDR1 is GKSSPN, CDR2 SITVG, per germline. This CDR3 region has 13 residues. The CDR3 region is CAWSLDSNSPLYF. The CDR3 DNA, read in part, is TGTGCCTGGAGTCTAGACAGTAATTCGCCC.

This clone has ten or more counts. The genes and germline here are from mouse. Read sequence stops 4 residues before the CDR3 end, and the germline J gene provides the missing end. The chain combines TRBV13-3 with TRBJ2-3; D is possibly TRBD2 (5 bases). V was clipped by 5 bases and J by 0 bases, with 7 bases between them. Germline CDR1 and CDR2: NNHDY and SYVADS. The CDR3 is 13 amino acids. The sequenced CDR3 bases are TGTGCCAGCAGCCCTGGGAGTGCAGAA. Its protein product is CASSPGSAE. The whole CDR3 protein reads CASSPGSAETLYF.

Regarding this clone: Germline and genes: mouse. CDR3 residues: CASSTPSYEQYF. The part of the CDR3 DNA that was read is TGTGCCAGCAGCACACCCTCCTAT. The chain is built from TRBV19 and TRBJ2-7, with D unclear. The CDR3 end falls 4 residues outside the read, so it is completed with the germline J gene. The germline CDR1 and CDR2 sequences are FNHDT and SITEND (reference sequence). This CDR3 comprises 12 residues. V was trimmed by 5 bases and J by 0 bases, leaving 6 bases between them.

Details on this clone: These gene names are mouse names. The CDR3 is cut off 4 residues early in the read; its end comes from the germline J gene. The chain uses TRBV13-2 and TRBJ1-2; 9 bases fit TRBD1. Germline V lookup: CDR1 NNHNN, CDR2 SYGAGS (reference sequence). V dropped 3 bases and J dropped 2; count of bases not matched to a gene: 8. The CDR3 spans 16 residues. Here the CDR3 reads CASGGPTGGRNSDYTF. The sequenced part of the CDR3 DNA is TGTGCCAGCGGTGGACCGACAGGGGGAAGGAACTCC.

This clone was observed at least ten times. All gene names here are mouse names. The observed sequence ends 4 residues before the CDR3 terminus, with the missing tail filled in from the germline J gene. The V call is TRBV13-3, the J call TRBJ2-7; 8 positions agree with TRBD1. Germline V CDR1 and CDR2: NNHDY, SYVADS. There are 13 residues in the CDR3. CDR3 DNA (partial): TGTGCCAGCAACACGGCAGGGGGCGAT. Residues: CASNTAGGD. The whole CDR3 is CASNTAGGDEQYF.

Details on this clone: Gene names follow the mouse nomenclature. Sequencing ends 4 residues short of the CDR3 end; the germline J gene provides the rest. The J gene is TRBJ2-7, the V gene TRBV17; D is possibly TRBD2 (5 bases). There are 15 residues in the CDR3. CDR1 MNHDT and CDR2 YYDKIL come from the germline V gene. The CDR3 DNA, read in part, is TGTGCTAGCAGTAGAGATGGGGTTCGGGCGGAT. Amino acid sequence: CASSRDGVRAD. The whole CDR3 region reads CASSRDGVRADEQYF.

As regards this clone: Gene names are mouse gene names. The read ends 4 residues early relative to the CDR3; the germline J gene fills the gap. The chain employs TRBV13-1 and TRBJ2-5; 10 positions match TRBD2. Germline-derived CDR1 and CDR2 are NSHNY and SYGAGN. This CDR3 spans 14 amino acids. This CDR3 reads CASSVRLGGDTQYF. CDR3 DNA (partial): TGTGCCAGCAGTGTCCGACTGGGGGGAGAC.